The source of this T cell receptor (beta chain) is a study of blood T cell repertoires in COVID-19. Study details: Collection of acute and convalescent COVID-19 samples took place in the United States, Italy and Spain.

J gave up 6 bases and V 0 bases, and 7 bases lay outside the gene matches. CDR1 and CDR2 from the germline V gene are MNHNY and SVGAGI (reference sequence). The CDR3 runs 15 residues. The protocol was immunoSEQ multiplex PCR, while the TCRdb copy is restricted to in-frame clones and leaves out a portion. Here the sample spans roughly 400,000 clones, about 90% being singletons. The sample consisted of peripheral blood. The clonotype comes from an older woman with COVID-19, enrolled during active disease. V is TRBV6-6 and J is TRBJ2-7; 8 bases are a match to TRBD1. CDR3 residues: CASSYSRQGRGEQYF. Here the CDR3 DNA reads TGTGCCAGCAGTTACTCGAGACAGGGGAGAGGCGAGCAGTACTTC.